These 11 T cell receptor beta chains were sequenced from one sample in a study of CD8+ T cells in alopecia areata. Once RNA had been extracted, it was reverse transcribed into cDNA to act as the sequencing template. Sequencing was performed with immunoSEQ multiplex PCR; in TCRdb, only in-frame clones are kept and a portion is missing. The sample consists of about 160,000 clones, 50% to 70% of them appearing once. Treatment specified: oral pan-JAK inhibitor, 5-10 mg twice daily. The sequenced sample was CD4+ T cells sorted from blood, obtained at week 4, from a patient treated with tofacitinib. The receptors stem from a human donor with alopecia areata.

The chain combines TRBV10-2 with TRBJ1-6; D ambiguous. Germline V CDR1 and CDR2: WSHSY, SAAADI. CDR3 length: 13 amino acids. Trimming took 5 bases from V and 9 from J, leaving 11 bases between them. CDR3 loop: CASSPVLGSPLHF. The DNA of the CDR3 is TGCGCCAGCAGTCCCGTTCTGGGTTCACCCCTCCACTTT.

The rearrangement joins TRBV6-5 to TRBJ1-1, with unresolved D. Trimming took 2 bases from V and 0 from J, leaving 13 bases between them. The germline gives CDR1 MNHEY, CDR2 SVGAGI. The CDR3 contains 16 residues. CDR3 nucleotides: TGTGCCAGCAGTTACCGGACCGTGGGGATGAACACTGAAGCTTTCTTT. Translating it yields CASSYRTVGMNTEAFF.

The chain couples TRBV5-4 to TRBJ2-7; TRBD1 agrees at 7 bases. This CDR3 region has 15 residues. Trimming at V came to 4 bases and at J to 0 bases, leaving 7 bases not matched to a gene. Germline CDR1 and CDR2: SGHNT and YYREEE (reference sequence). Here the CDR3 DNA reads TGTGCCAGCAGCCTGGGGACAGCGAGCTCCTACGAGCAGTACTTC. Its translation: CASSLGTASSYEQYF.

The chain couples TRBV29-1 to TRBJ2-7; 7 nucleotides match TRBD1. CDR1 and CDR2 (germline): SQVTM, ANQGSEA. V was pared by 7 bases and J by 0 bases, with 9 bases of the junction left unmatched. The CDR3 covers 14 residues. For the CDR3, the DNA is TGCAGCGCCAGGGGGAATCCGAGCTCCTACGAGCAGTACTTC. Translating it yields CSARGNPSSYEQYF.

The chain is built from TRBV29-1 and TRBJ2-2, with 8 bases matching TRBD1. Germline V gene data show CDR1 as SQVTM and CDR2 as ANQGSEA. This CDR3 has 15 residues. With 5 bases clipped from V and 1 base from J, the junction kept 6 bases outside the gene matches. The CDR3 nucleotides read TGCAGCGTTTTCCGACAGGGGCGGAACACCGGGGAGCTGTTTTTT. Translation gives CSVFRQGRNTGELFF.

As DNA, the CDR3 is TGTGCCAGCAGTCCCCGGAGGGGGAATGGCAATCAGCCCCAGCATTTT. Its protein is CASSPRRGNGNQPQHF. The V gene is TRBV27, the J gene TRBJ1-5; a possible D gene is TRBD1 (6 bases). Looked up from germline, CDR1 is MNHEY and CDR2 is SMNVEV (reference sequence). The CDR3 spans 16 residues. V lost 5 bases, J lost 2 bases, and 16 bases lay in between.

This chain joins TRBV2 and TRBJ2-7; a weak D match, TRBD1 (6 bases). Germline V gives CDR1 SNHLY, CDR2 FYNNEI. The CDR3 length is 11 residues. V lost 8 bases to trimming and J lost 4 bases, with 9 bases between them. The CDR3 DNA follows: TGTGCCAGCGGACAGTTTTACGAGCAGTACTTC. Translated: CASGQFYEQYF.

The chain has TRBV12-5 and TRBJ2-5; 12 bases map to TRBD2. CDR3 length equals 16 residues. V gave up 0 bases and J gave up 4 bases; unmatched junction bases: 3. The germline V gene encodes CDR1 LGHNT and CDR2 FRNRAP. CDR3 amino acids: CASGLVLAGGAETQYF. DNA for the CDR3: TGTGCTAGTGGTTTGGTACTAGCGGGGGGCGCAGAGACCCAGTACTTC.

The J gene is TRBJ1-1, the V gene TRBV2; 12 nucleotides match TRBD1. Germline V gene lookup returns CDR1 SNHLY and CDR2 FYNNEI. J lost 0 bases, V lost 6 bases, and 8 bases had no gene match. The CDR3 runs to 17 residues. This CDR3 is CASRWGQGAPMNTEAFF. The CDR3 region has the DNA TGTGCCAGCAGATGGGGACAGGGGGCCCCAATGAACACTGAAGCTTTCTTT.

CDR3 coding DNA: TGTGCCACCAGCAGAGGGGGGACAGAAGAGACCCAGTACTTC. This translates into CATSRGGTEETQYF. The rearrangement joins TRBV15 to TRBJ2-5, with TRBD1 identical over 7 bases. This CDR3 comprises 14 residues. CDR1 and CDR2 from the germline V gene are LNHNV and YYDKDF (reference sequence). Trimming cost V 1 base and J 3 bases; bases outside gene matches: 2.

The rearrangement links TRBV5-1 to TRBJ2-7; 9 bases match TRBD1. The V and J ends lost 4 bases and 1 base, in that order; junction bases with no gene match: 3. This CDR3 is built from 14 residues. Germline-derived CDR1 and CDR2 are SGHRS and YFSETQ. The CDR3 loop is CASSPGTGSYEQYF. CDR3 in DNA: TGCGCCAGCAGCCCTGGGACAGGGTCCTACGAGCAGTACTTC.